This is a list of T cell receptor beta chains from one sample in a study of OX40 agonist ivuxolimab in advanced cancers. Only in-frame clones appear in the TCRdb table, and some are missing; sequencing was by immunoSEQ multiplex PCR. The sample records about 84,000 clones, 85% to 95% being singletons. Sequencing used CD4+ or CD8+ T cells sorted from blood, obtained in a trial of the OX40 agonist ivuxolimab. These receptors all stem from an adult with an advanced solid tumor such as melanoma, head and neck, liver or kidney cancer. The CDR3 runs from the conserved cysteine through the conserved F or W. Fields, in order: clone size, J gene, V gene, D gene, CDR3 protein, CDR3 DNA. D genes are given only for firm matches. Only some rows state a clone size, as once, few, many or a class for expanded clones.

. TRBJ2-7 TRBV7-3 TRBD2 CASSSSGLAGVSGEQYF TGTGCCAGCAGCTCAAGTGGACTAGCGGGAGTATCGGGAGAGCAGTACTTC
. TRBJ1-5 TRBV5-6 TRBD1 CASSLGTGEAQHF TGTGCCAGCAGCCTTGGGACAGGGGAAGCCCAGCATTTT
. TRBJ2-3 TRBV15 . CATSRDVSGTDTQYF TGTGCCACCAGCAGAGACGTCTCGGGCACAGATACGCAGTATTTT
. TRBJ2-6 TRBV7-9 . CASSPRANVLTF TGTGCCAGCAGCCCCCGGGCCAACGTCCTGACTTTC
. TRBJ1-2 TRBV7-3 . CASSPGGEGGYTF TGTGCCAGCAGCCCGGGGGGTGAGGGTGGCTACACCTTC
. TRBJ2-4 TRBV7-9 . CASSPAGVIAKNIQYF TGTGCCAGCAGCCCGGCCGGAGTTATAGCCAAAAACATTCAGTACTTC
. TRBJ1-5 TRBV19 . CASSIGQGGPNQPQHF TGTGCCAGTAGTATAGGGCAGGGTGGCCCCAATCAGCCCCAGCATTTT
. TRBJ1-5 TRBV28 . CASIRWGNQPQHF TGTGCCAGCATCCGATGGGGCAATCAGCCCCAGCATTTT
. TRBJ2-2 TRBV11-2 TRBD2 CASSPPRLASTGELFF TGTGCCAGCAGCCCACCCAGACTAGCCTCGACCGGGGAGCTGTTTTTT
. TRBJ2-2 TRBV4-3 . CASSQGQMNTGELFF TGCGCCAGCAGCCAAGGACAGATGAACACCGGGGAGCTGTTTTTT
. TRBJ2-7 TRBV27 . CASKGGGLEQYF TGTGCCAGCAAAGGGGGGGGACTCGAGCAGTACTTC
. TRBJ2-7 TRBV5-1 TRBD1 CASSSFSVRDRTYYEQYF TGCGCCAGCAGCTCCTTTTCCGTTAGGGACAGAACTTACTACGAGCAGTACTTC
. TRBJ1-1 TRBV5-5 TRBD1 CASSLTGGESEAFF TGTGCCAGCAGCTTGACAGGGGGTGAGTCTGAAGCTTTCTTT
. TRBJ2-7 TRBV27 . CASSLYFPYSYEQYF TGTGCCAGCAGTTTATACTTTCCCTACTCCTACGAGCAGTACTTC
. TRBJ1-2 TRBV7-3 TRBD1 CASSLGQGGDYTF TGTGCCAGCAGCTTAGGGCAGGGGGGAGACTACACCTTC
. TRBJ1-1 TRBV27 TRBD1 CASRYQGGAEAFF TGTGCCAGCAGGTACCAGGGGGGTGCTGAAGCTTTCTTT
large TRBJ1-2 TRBV11-3 TRBD1 CASSLRDRGYGYTF TGTGCCAGCAGCTTGAGGGACAGGGGCTATGGCTACACCTTC
. TRBJ2-1 TRBV7-6 . CASSSWSGAYNEQFF TGTGCCAGCAGCTCTTGGTCGGGAGCATACAATGAGCAGTTCTTC
. TRBJ2-7 TRBV7-9 TRBD2 CASSASGNSYEQYF TGTGCCAGCAGCGCTAGCGGGAACTCCTACGAGCAGTACTTC
. TRBJ2-7 TRBV5-1 TRBD2 CASQFGLAGEFGYEQYF TGCGCCAGCCAATTCGGACTAGCGGGAGAATTCGGCTACGAGCAGTACTTC
once TRBJ2-1 TRBV11-2 TRBD2 CASSSRLASGDSYNEQFF TGTGCCAGCAGTTCCCGGCTGGCTAGCGGGGACTCCTACAATGAGCAGTTCTTC
. TRBJ2-5 TRBV9 . CASSVGAETQYF TGTGCCAGCAGCGTAGGTGCGGAGACCCAGTACTTC
. TRBJ2-7 TRBV5-1 . CASSQTTGVFTYEQYF TGCGCCAGCAGCCAGACAACGGGAGTTTTTACCTACGAGCAGTACTTC
. TRBJ2-5 TRBV11-1 . CASSWGSETQYF TGTGCCAGCAGCTGGGGGTCAGAGACCCAGTACTTC
. TRBJ2-5 TRBV10-3 TRBD2 CAISESRGSGSETQYF TGTGCCATCAGTGAGTCGCGAGGTAGCGGGAGTGAGACCCAGTACTTC
. TRBJ2-3 TRBV9 TRBD1 CASSASGGTTDTQYF TGTGCCAGCAGCGCCTCAGGGGGCACTACAGATACGCAGTATTTT
. TRBJ1-4 TRBV7-6 TRBD1 CASRRGQGGEKLFF TGTGCCAGCAGGAGGGGACAGGGAGGTGAAAAACTGTTTTTT
. TRBJ2-7 TRBV6-5 TRBD1 CASSPGTAGEQYF TGTGCCAGCAGTCCGGGGACAGCCGGGGAGCAGTACTTC
. TRBJ1-4 TRBV5-1 . CASSLQGKLFF TGCGCCAGCAGCTTGCAGGGAAAACTGTTTTTT
. TRBJ2-3 TRBV15 . CATSRTENTDTQYF TGTGCCACCAGCAGGACGGAGAACACAGATACGCAGTATTTT
once TRBJ2-3 TRBV28 . CASSTLLGIGTDTQYF TGTGCCAGCAGCACCTTGCTGGGGATCGGAACAGATACGCAGTATTTT
. TRBJ2-7 TRBV9 . CASSPTGTNEEQYF TGTGCCAGCAGCCCAACCGGGACAAACGAAGAGCAGTACTTC
. TRBJ2-5 TRBV14 TRBD2 CASSQEIAGFQETQYF TGTGCCAGCAGCCAAGAGATAGCGGGGTTCCAAGAGACCCAGTACTTC
. TRBJ2-7 TRBV28 TRBD2 CASSLLRPETSGHYEQYF TGTGCCAGCAGCCTACTTCGGCCAGAGACTAGCGGACACTACGAGCAGTACTTC
. TRBJ2-2 TRBV28 . CASRTQFGDQEGGNTGELFF TGTGCCAGCAGGACACAGTTTGGGGATCAGGAGGGGGGGAACACCGGGGAGCTGTTTTTT
. TRBJ2-3 TRBV6-5 . CASSPRPSSTDTQYF TGTGCCAGCAGTCCGCGACCTTCTAGCACAGATACGCAGTATTTT
. TRBJ2-7 TRBV4-2 TRBD2 CASSRELAYEQYF TGTGCCAGCAGCCGCGAACTAGCGTACGAGCAGTACTTC
. TRBJ2-7 TRBV6-1 . CASREIYEQYF TGTGCCAGCAGGGAGATCTACGAGCAGTACTTC
once TRBJ2-2 TRBV27 . CASSLTTTGELFF TGTGCCAGCAGTTTAACGACCACCGGGGAGCTGTTTTTT
. TRBJ2-7 TRBV7-2 . CASSLASGAVDEQYF TGTGCCAGCAGCTTAGCGTCGGGGGCCGTTGACGAGCAGTACTTC
. TRBJ2-1 TRBV13 TRBD2 CASSHSRVAGYNEQFF TGTGCCAGCAGCCATAGTCGAGTAGCGGGGTACAATGAGCAGTTCTTC